The 32 T cell receptor beta chains in this list originate from one sample, sequenced in a study of T cell repertoires in cytomegalovirus infection. TCRdb re-called the reads through MiXCR, storing one row per CDR3 protein. The table has 830,000 or so distinct CDR3 sequences, around a third seen once. Antigens for these TCRs are unknown. The sequencing here drew on cultured CD8+ T cells from PBMCs, taken from culture after CMV antigen stimulation. Every receptor here comes from a human donor in good health (CMV status not recorded). Some clones in this sample may be carry-over from other donors' samples.

The table lists this clonotype with many counts. The CDR3 bases are TGCGCCAGCAGCCAAGAAGGAACAGATACGCAGTATTTT. Translation: CASSQEGTDTQYF. The chain combines TRBV4-1 with TRBJ2-3; D is uncertain. The CDR3 spans 13 residues. V was shortened by 0 bases and J by 3 bases, with 4 bases between the two germline ends. Germline V gene sequence: CDR1 MGHRA, CDR2 YSYEKL.

This sequence joins TRBV6-2 or TRBV6-3 and TRBJ2-2; 8 bases fit TRBD1. Per germline, CDR1 MNHEY and CDR2 SVGEGT. After removal of 4 bases from V and 5 bases from J, the junction contained 12 bases not matched to a gene. The CDR3 length is 17 residues. The CDR3 region has the DNA TGTGCCAGCAGTTTTCTTCGGACAGGGTTGATTACCGGGGAGCTGTTTTTT. Protein: CASSFLRTGLITGELFF.

Only a few counts were recorded for this clonotype. The chain employs TRBV12-3 or TRBV12-4 and TRBJ1-4, with D perhaps TRBD1 (6 bases). The CDR3 is made up of 13 amino acids. V dropped 6 bases and J dropped 8 bases, with 13 bases sitting between them. The CDR3 loop reads CASRPQGLEKLFF. CDR3 coding DNA: TGTGCCAGCAGACCACAGGGATTGGAAAAACTGTTTTTT.

This clonotype has a count of ten or more. The J gene is TRBJ2-1, the V gene TRBV6-5, with D possibly matching TRBD2 (6 bases). V lost 1 base and J 4 bases, leaving 8 bases between the germline ends. The CDR3 totals 14 residues. Germline V gives CDR1 MNHEY, CDR2 SVGAGI. The CDR3 is CASSYWDSYNEQFF. CDR3 DNA: TGTGCCAGCAGTTACTGGGACTCTTACAATGAGCAGTTCTTC.

This chain uses TRBV12-3 or TRBV12-4 with TRBJ2-2, with 9 positions matching TRBD1. There are 15 residues in the CDR3. The V segment lost 11 bases and the J segment 5 bases; nucleotides outside the gene matches: 12. Here the CDR3 reads CAVERGQGWTGELFF. For the CDR3, the DNA is TGTGCCGTGGAGCGGGGACAGGGATGGACCGGGGAGCTGTTTTTT.

This clonotype was seen a handful of times. The rearrangement uses TRBV7-9 and TRBJ1-1; 7 nucleotides match TRBD1. Trimming took 5 bases from V and 11 from J; bases not matched to a gene: 5. The V gene's germline CDR1 is SEHNR and CDR2 FQNEAQ (reference sequence). CDR3 length: 11 residues. The CDR3 spells CASSADREAFF. The CDR3 bases are TGTGCCAGCAGCGCTGACAGGGAGGCTTTCTTT.

V is TRBV20-1 and J is TRBJ1-1; D ambiguous. Germline lookup yields CDR1 DFQATT and CDR2 SNEGSKA (reference sequence). V was pared by 0 bases and J by 4 bases, with 36 bases between. The CDR3 covers 22 residues. CDR3 region: CSARERVHLTDGALHTITEAFF. The DNA for the CDR3 is TGCAGTGCTAGAGAACGGGTCCACCTCACGGACGGTGCTCTTCACACGATCACTGAAGCTTTCTTT.

There are many counts of this clonotype. The V call is TRBV7-2, the J call TRBJ1-6, with 10 bases that match TRBD1. With 2 bases clipped from V and 8 bases from J, the junction kept 12 bases outside the gene matches. CDR1 SGHTA and CDR2 FQGNSA come from the germline V gene. This CDR3 has 18 residues. CDR3 amino acids: CASSLRRGQGFIDSPLHF. Written as DNA, the CDR3 is TGTGCCAGCAGCTTAAGGCGGGGACAGGGGTTTATAGATTCACCCCTCCACTTT.

The chain is built from TRBV24-1 and TRBJ1-2; D perhaps matches TRBD1 (6 bases). The length of the CDR3 is 13 residues. The V gene's germline CDR1 is KGHDR and CDR2 SFDVKD. V shed 7 bases and J shed 0 bases, with 8 bases lying between them. In nucleotides, the CDR3 is TGTGCCACCAGGGACAGTACTAACTATGGCTACACCTTC. This codes for CATRDSTNYGYTF.

The chain's CDR3 is CASSTRRGARANEQFF. The CDR3 DNA reads TGTGCCAGCAGCACCCGACGGGGAGCTCGGGCCAATGAGCAGTTCTTC. The genes are TRBV9 and TRBJ2-1, with a tentative D call TRBD2 (5 bases). Germline CDR1 and CDR2: SGDLS and YYNGEE. The CDR3 is 16 residues long. V shed 4 bases and J shed 6 bases, with 20 bases lying between them.

This clonotype was found a few times. The chain couples TRBV7-9 to TRBJ1-6, with D perhaps TRBD1 (5 bases). Germline V gene sequence: CDR1 SEHNR, CDR2 FQNEAQ (reference sequence). With 2 bases removed from V and 8 bases from J, the gap between germline ends came to 10 bases. There are 14 residues in the CDR3. CDR3 sequence: CASSLTRADSPLHF. In DNA form, the CDR3 reads TGTGCCAGCAGCTTAACCAGGGCGGATTCACCCCTCCACTTT. Drawing the rest from reference TRBV7-9 and TRBJ1-6, the complete variable domain is DTGVSQNPRHKITKRGQNVTFRCDPISEHNRLYWYRQTLGQGPEFLTYFQNEAQLEKSRLLSDRFSAERPKGSFSTLEIQRTEQGDSAMYLCASSLTRADSPLHFGNGTRLTVT.

This clonotype was found many times. The chain carries TRBV7-9 and TRBJ2-1; maybe TRBD1 (6 bases). The CDR3 spans 13 residues. V dropped 1 base and J dropped 8 bases, with 9 bases sitting between them. Germline-derived CDR1 and CDR2 are SEHNR and FQNEAQ (reference sequence). CDR3 coding DNA: TGTGCCAGCAGCTTAGGCAGGGGTGATGAGCAGTTCTTC. This sequence encodes CASSLGRGDEQFF.

In this sample, this clonotype turned up a few times. The chain recombines TRBV2 with TRBJ1-3; D is possibly TRBD1 (5 bases). The germline V gene has CDR1 SNHLY and CDR2 FYNNEI. The CDR3 covers 17 residues. V was trimmed by 8 bases and J by 0 bases, leaving 20 bases between them. CDR3 DNA: TGTGCCAGCGGACCCCCGGCAGGGAGAGGCTCTGGAAACACCATATATTTT. Protein: CASGPPAGRGSGNTIYF.

The chain employs TRBV7-6 and TRBJ2-5; 8 bases match TRBD2. Germline lookup yields CDR1 SGHVS and CDR2 FNYEAQ. V lost 2 bases, J lost 2 bases, and 7 bases stayed unmatched. This CDR3 is built from 16 residues. CDR3 in DNA: TGTGCCAGCAGCTTAAAACCTAGCGGGTATCAAGAGACCCAGTACTTC. Amino acids: CASSLKPSGYQETQYF.

The genes are TRBV27 and TRBJ2-5; maybe TRBD1 (5 bases). Deletions cut 5 bases from V and 3 bases from J, with 16 bases between. In germline, CDR1 is MNHEY, CDR2 SMNVEV (reference sequence). The CDR3 length is 15 residues. The CDR3 loop reads CASSPKQVVEETQYF. The CDR3 DNA reads TGTGCCAGCAGTCCCAAACAGGTCGTAGAAGAGACCCAGTACTTC.

The V gene is TRBV28, the J gene TRBJ1-4, with a tentative D call TRBD1 (6 bases). The V gene's germline CDR1 is MDHEN and CDR2 SYDVKM. The V gene lost 2 bases and the J gene lost 6 bases, with 13 bases spanning the gap. This CDR3 has 15 residues. CDR3 loop: CASSLRAGEYEKLFF. The CDR3 bases are TGTGCCAGCAGTTTACGGGCAGGGGAGTATGAAAAACTGTTTTTT.

This clonotype occurred many times. The J gene is TRBJ2-1, the V gene TRBV2; 9 nucleotides line up with TRBD1. Germline V gene data show CDR1 as SNHLY and CDR2 as FYNNEI. The V segment lost 5 bases and the J segment 8 bases; nucleotides outside the gene matches: 7. The CDR3 spans 14 residues. The CDR3 is CASSSPGQGDEQFF. The CDR3, as DNA: TGTGCCAGCAGTAGCCCGGGACAGGGCGATGAGCAGTTCTTC.

The V gene is TRBV13, the J gene TRBJ1-2, with D unclear. The CDR3 consists of 12 residues. Trimming cost V 1 base and J 6 bases, with 6 bases left between them. Germline CDR1 reads PRHDT; CDR2 reads FYEKMQ (reference sequence). CDR3 protein: CASSLDVNGYTF. DNA of the CDR3: TGTGCCAGCAGCTTAGATGTAAATGGCTACACCTTC.

The rearrangement joins TRBV11-2 to TRBJ2-1; 8 positions agree with TRBD1. Germline CDR1 and CDR2: SGHAT and FQNNGV. The V and J ends lost 8 bases and 6 bases, in that order; junction bases with no gene match: 12. The CDR3 sequence is 15 residues long. Written as DNA, the CDR3 is TGTGCCAGCTCGAATAACCGGGACAGGCCCAATGAGCAGTTCTTC. Translating gives CASSNNRDRPNEQFF. The entire variable domain, with the rest obtained from reference TRBV11-2 and TRBJ2-1, is as follows: EAGVAQSPRYKIIEKRQSVAFWCNPISGHATLYWYQQILGQGPKLLIQFQNNGVVDDSQLPKDRFSAERLKGVDSTLKIQPAKLEDSAVYLCASSNNRDRPNEQFFGPGTRLTVL.

This sequence joins TRBV7-9 and TRBJ1-4; D call uncertain. This CDR3 is 13 amino acids long. Germline-derived CDR1 and CDR2 are SEHNR and FQNEAQ (reference sequence). Trimming took 4 bases from V and 5 from J, leaving 8 bases between them. CDR3 in amino acids: CASSYLGNEKLFF. The CDR3 DNA sequence: TGTGCCAGCAGCTATCTAGGGAATGAAAAACTGTTTTTT.

This clonotype was detected a few times. J is TRBJ2-1 and V is TRBV12-3 or TRBV12-4; D ambiguous. V lost 8 bases and J 10 bases, leaving 18 bases between the germline ends. The CDR3 length is 13 residues. For the CDR3, the DNA is TGTGCCAGCTCCTTAGGAGCCTCTCGGGAGCAGTTCTTC. Translated, it gives CASSLGASREQFF.

This rearrangement joins TRBV6-5 to TRBJ2-7; 8 bases match TRBD1. Germline CDR1 MNHEY, CDR2 SVGAGI. Trimming at V came to 7 bases and at J to 4 bases, leaving 12 bases not matched to a gene. The CDR3 has 15 amino acids. CDR3 nucleotide sequence: TGTGCCAGCACTCTAGTTGCAGGGGGCTTTTACGAGCAGTACTTC. It specifies CASTLVAGGFYEQYF.

This clonotype was recorded at least ten times. DNA for the CDR3: TGTGCCAGCACGCAAGCGGGGGCCTACAATGAGCAGTTCTTC. It specifies CASTQAGAYNEQFF. The V gene is TRBV27, the J gene TRBJ2-1; 8 bases fit TRBD2. The CDR3 loop spans 14 amino acids. The J segment lost 2 bases and the V segment lost 7 bases, leaving 4 bases of the junction unmatched. The germline gives CDR1 MNHEY, CDR2 SMNVEV (reference sequence).

In its sample, this clonotype was seen a few times. The rearrangement uses TRBV7-6 and TRBJ2-7, with 11 bases identical to TRBD2. CDR3 length: 15 residues. Trimming cost V 7 bases and J 5 bases; bases outside gene matches: 10. Germline V CDR1 and CDR2: SGHVS, FNYEAQ. The CDR3 region is CASKLAGGPFNEQYF. As DNA, the CDR3 is TGTGCCAGCAAATTAGCGGGGGGGCCTTTTAACGAGCAGTACTTC.

V gene TRBV19 combines with J gene TRBJ2-7; either TRBD1 or TRBD2 may supply D (5 bases each). The CDR3 consists of 12 residues. Germline values: CDR1 LNHDA, CDR2 SQIVND (reference sequence). Trimming took 6 bases from V and 2 from J, leaving 8 bases between them. The CDR3 nucleotides are TGTGCCAGTAGGGGACGGACCTACGAGCAGTACTTC. It translates to CASRGRTYEQYF.

For this clonotype: A read error may explain this, as a much larger clone is one base away. The CDR3: CVSSLAPGLAGGGLTDTQYF. The CDR3, as DNA: TGTGTCAGCAGCTTAGCCCCGGGACTAGCGGGGGGGGGCCTCACAGATACGCAGTATTTT. The J gene is TRBJ2-3, the V gene TRBV7-6; 16 bases are a match to TRBD2. Germline V gene data show CDR1 as SGHVS and CDR2 as FNYEAQ. CDR3 size: 20 residues.

The CDR3 region has the DNA TGTGCCAGCAGCGTGGCTAGCGGGGGTATTCATGAGCAGTTCTTC. Translating it yields CASSVASGGIHEQFF. This chain connects TRBV9 to TRBJ2-1; 10 nucleotides align to TRBD2. Looked up from germline, CDR1 is SGDLS and CDR2 is YYNGEE. CDR3 length equals 15 residues. With 2 bases clipped from V and 8 bases from J, the junction kept 7 bases outside the gene matches.

This clonotype was recorded once. The chain combines TRBV6-6 with TRBJ2-7; tentatively, D is TRBD1 or TRBD2 (5 bases each). Germline V gene lookup returns CDR1 MNHNY and CDR2 SVGAGI (reference sequence). The CDR3 contains 14 residues. V was cut by 2 bases and J by 2 bases, with 10 bases left in between. The CDR3 DNA follows: TGTGCCAGCAGTTACAGGGACGGCACCTACGAGCAGTACGTC. Protein sequence: CASSYRDGTYEQYV.

The chain is built from TRBV29-1 and TRBJ2-2; either TRBD1 or TRBD2 may supply D (6 bases each). The V gene lost 2 bases and the J gene lost 0 bases, with 13 bases spanning the gap. The CDR3 is 16 amino acids. The germline V gene encodes CDR1 SQVTM and CDR2 ANQGSEA. The CDR3 DNA sequence: TGCAGCGTTGAACTTAGGGGGGCCGCGAACACCGGGGAGCTGTTTTTT. Protein sequence: CSVELRGAANTGELFF.

The chain links TRBV5-4 to TRBJ1-2, with 7 bases matching TRBD1. V lost 3 bases, J lost 8 bases, and 10 bases stayed unmatched. Germline assignment: CDR1 SGHNT and CDR2 YYREEE (reference sequence). There are 14 residues in the CDR3. The CDR3 loop reads CASSSSRTGWGYTF. CDR3 DNA: TGTGCCAGCAGCTCCTCCAGGACAGGCTGGGGCTACACCTTC.

V is TRBV6-5 and J is TRBJ1-1; the D gene is possibly TRBD1 (5 bases). Trimming removed 3 bases at V and 6 bases at J, with 11 bases between. The CDR3 spans 13 residues. The germline V gene has CDR1 MNHEY and CDR2 SVGAGI. CDR3 in DNA: TGTGCCAGCAGTTATGTAGGGGACCCTGAAGCTTTCTTT. Translated: CASSYVGDPEAFF.

The J gene is TRBJ2-1, the V gene TRBV14; TRBD2 is a possible D gene (7 bases). Germline-derived CDR1 and CDR2 are SGHDN and FVKESK. The length of the CDR3 is 15 residues. Deletions cut 1 base from V and 5 bases from J, with 12 bases between. The CDR3 spells CASSQGGGRNNEQFF. As DNA, the CDR3 is TGTGCCAGCAGCCAAGGGGGGGGCAGAAACAATGAGCAGTTCTTC.